Presented here are 11 T cell receptor beta chains from one specimen sequenced in a study of OX40 agonist ivuxolimab in advanced cancers. TCRdb keeps only in-frame clones here, not all; method: immunoSEQ multiplex PCR. The table has around 150,000 clones, 90% to 95% seen once. The sample in question was CD4+ or CD8+ T cells sorted from blood, obtained in a trial of the OX40 agonist ivuxolimab. The receptor set was obtained from an adult with an advanced solid tumor such as melanoma, head and neck, liver or kidney cancer.

The chain recombines TRBV7-9 with TRBJ1-2; D not resolved. This CDR3 comprises 15 residues. V dropped 8 bases and J dropped 2 bases, with 18 bases sitting between them. Germline V CDR1 and CDR2: SEHNR, FQNEAQ (reference sequence). Here the CDR3 DNA reads TGTGCCAGCGCCAGAGCCCAGGCAATGAACTATGGCTACACCTTC. It yields the protein CASARAQAMNYGYTF.

The rearrangement joins TRBV7-8 to TRBJ2-1; D possibly uses TRBD1 or TRBD2 (5 bases each). Trimming removed 8 bases from V and 7 bases from J, with 15 bases in between. The CDR3 loop spans 13 amino acids. CDR1 and CDR2 from the germline V gene are SGHVS and FQNEAQ. This chain's CDR3 is CASGTGPRNEQFF. CDR3 nucleotide sequence: TGTGCCAGCGGGACCGGGCCAAGGAATGAGCAGTTCTTC.

This clone was seen a single time. This chain connects TRBV4-2 to TRBJ1-5, with D unclear. Looked up from germline, CDR1 is LGHNA and CDR2 is YNFKEQ. V was clipped by 0 bases and J by 5 bases, with 5 bases between them. The length of the CDR3 is 13 residues. The CDR3: CASSQDYDQPQHF. The CDR3 nucleotides read TGTGCCAGCAGCCAAGATTATGATCAGCCCCAGCATTTT.

About this clone itself: A read error may produce the germline difference seen at one junction end. V and J are TRBV7-2 and TRBJ2-7, with a weak D call TRBD2 (6 bases). CDR3 length: 12 amino acids. CDR1 is SGHTA and CDR2 is FQGNSA in the germline V gene. The DNA of the CDR3 is TGTGCCAGCAGCTCGGGACGCCCGACGGGGGACTTC. Translation: CASSSGRPTGDF. Combining the CDR3 with reference TRBV7-2 and TRBJ2-7 gives the whole variable domain GAGVSQSPSNKVTEKGKDVELRCDPISGHTALYWYRQSLGQGLEFLIYFQGNSAPDKSGLPSDRFSAERTGGSVSTLTIQRTQQEDSAVYLCASSSGRPTGDFGPGTRLTVT.

CDR3 DNA sequence: TGTGCCAGCTCACCACTGGGACAGGGTGGCAATCAGCCCCAGCATTTT. Translation gives CASSPLGQGGNQPQHF. The V call is TRBV18, the J call TRBJ1-5; TRBD1 matches at 9 bases. Germline V gives CDR1 KGHSH, CDR2 LQKENI. The ends lost 1 base at V and 2 bases at J; junction bases unmatched: 3. There are 16 residues in the CDR3.

The genes are TRBV19 and TRBJ1-1, with 10 bases fitting TRBD1. Germline values: CDR1 LNHDA, CDR2 SQIVND (reference sequence). J was trimmed by 3 bases and V by 4 bases; bases with no gene match: 5. CDR3 length equals 15 residues. The CDR3: CASSNPGQGHTEAFF. CDR3 in DNA: TGTGCCAGTAGTAACCCGGGACAGGGGCACACTGAAGCTTTCTTT.

The V and J genes are TRBV18 and TRBJ2-3, with TRBD1 as a possible D gene (5 bases). The CDR3 runs to 14 residues. The V end was cut by 5 bases, the J end by 2 bases, with 11 bases between. From germline, CDR1 is KGHSH and CDR2 LQKENI. The CDR3 region has the DNA TGTGCCAGCTCAAGCCAGGGATTCACAGATACGCAGTATTTT. It specifies CASSSQGFTDTQYF.

The V gene is TRBV6-1, the J gene TRBJ1-2; TRBD1 might be the D (5 bases). Germline loops: CDR1 MNHNS, CDR2 SASEGT. This CDR3 comprises 10 residues. Deletions cut 8 bases from V and 7 bases from J, with 8 bases between. The CDR3 DNA is TGTGCCAGCGGCCAGGGTGGCTACACCTTC. Protein: CASGQGGYTF.

The rearrangement joins TRBV9 to TRBJ2-2, with no clear D. The V gene's germline CDR1 is SGDLS and CDR2 YYNGEE. V was shortened by 3 bases and J by 2 bases, with 11 bases between the two germline ends. The CDR3 sequence is 15 residues long. The CDR3 DNA follows: TGTGCCAGCAGCGCCCTCCACGTAAACACCGGGGAGCTGTTTTTT. As protein: CASSALHVNTGELFF.

The rearrangement links TRBV28 to TRBJ1-1; a possible D gene is TRBD1 (5 bases). The germline V gene encodes CDR1 MDHEN and CDR2 SYDVKM. Trimming left V 2 bases short and J 12 bases short, with 22 bases between. This CDR3 comprises 15 residues. The CDR3 loop reads CASSLVFQAVGRTFF. In DNA form, the CDR3 reads TGTGCCAGCAGTTTAGTTTTCCAGGCGGTGGGGCGAACTTTCTTT. Combining the CDR3 with reference TRBV28 and TRBJ1-1 gives the whole variable domain DVKVTQSSRYLVKRTGEKVFLECVQDMDHENMFWYRQDPGLGLRLIYFSYDVKMKEKGDIPEGYSVSREKKERFSLILESASTNQTSMYLCASSLVFQAVGRTFFGQGTRLTVV.

Regarding this clone: One junction end disagrees with the germline gene, perhaps due to a read error. This rearrangement joins TRBV27 to TRBJ2-7; D may be TRBD1 or TRBD2 (5 bases each). The germline V gene has CDR1 MNHEY and CDR2 SMNVEV (reference sequence). The CDR3 sequence is 14 residues long. The CDR3: CASSGGIVSHEQYF. The CDR3 region has the DNA TGTGCCAGCAGTGGGGGTATTGTCTCCCACGAGCAGTACTTC.